A selection of T cell receptor beta chains follows, all from one sample in a study of human T cells and chemical hapten exposure. TCRdb reanalysed the RACE reads using MiXCR and keeps one entry per CDR3 protein. The table records about 160,000 distinct CDR3 sequences, around a quarter of them present only once. The sequences come from whole blood, collected in connection with sensitization to the hapten diphenylcyclopropenone (DPC). Receptors were obtained from a woman aged 18-29 years with alopecia areata. Some clones in this sample may be carry-over from other donors' samples. The CDR3 runs from the conserved cysteine through the conserved F or W. A D gene is named only where the DNA matches it firmly. Clone size, where shown, is once, few, many, or a class for clones that have expanded.

j_gene: TRBJ2-1; v_gene: TRBV5-1; abundance: -; d_gene: -; CDR3nt: TGCGCCAGCAGCTTCGGCGAATACAATGAGCAGTTCTTC; CDR3aa: CASSFGEYNEQFF
j_gene: TRBJ1-4; v_gene: TRBV2; abundance: -; d_gene: -; CDR3nt: TGTGCCAGCAGTGAAGAGAGGGGGGCTCGAGAAAAACTGTTTTTT; CDR3aa: CASSEERGAREKLFF
j_gene: TRBJ2-3; v_gene: TRBV12-3/TRBV12-4; abundance: few; d_gene: TRBD2; CDR3nt: TGTGCCAGCAGTCGCGCGGGGGGTGATACGCAGTATTTT; CDR3aa: CASSRAGGDTQYF
j_gene: TRBJ2-7; v_gene: TRBV29-1; abundance: -; d_gene: -; CDR3nt: TGCAGCGTTCAGGGACCGCCTAGACTCTACGAGCAGTACTTC; CDR3aa: CSVQGPPRLYEQYF
j_gene: TRBJ1-2; v_gene: TRBV29-1; abundance: -; d_gene: -; CDR3nt: TGCAGCGTTCAGACTCCCGGATATGGCTACACCTTC; CDR3aa: CSVQTPGYGYTF
j_gene: TRBJ2-7; v_gene: TRBV5-1; abundance: few; d_gene: TRBD2; CDR3nt: TGCGCCAGCAGCTTGGCAAGCGGGGGCAGGTACGAGCAGTACTTC; CDR3aa: CASSLASGGRYEQYF
j_gene: TRBJ2-7; v_gene: TRBV20-1; abundance: few; d_gene: -; CDR3nt: TGCGGGGGGGCGACACCGCAACCCTACGAGCAGTACTTC; CDR3aa: CGGATPQPYEQYF
j_gene: TRBJ1-6; v_gene: TRBV24-1; abundance: -; d_gene: TRBD1; CDR3nt: TGTGCCACCAGTGACCCGACCGGGACAGGGGATTCACCCCTCCACTTT; CDR3aa: CATSDPTGTGDSPLHF
j_gene: TRBJ2-5; v_gene: TRBV11-2; abundance: few; d_gene: -; CDR3nt: TGTGCCAGCAGCGATTACCGACGGTTCCAAGAGACCCAGTACTTC; CDR3aa: CASSDYRRFQETQYF
j_gene: TRBJ1-2; v_gene: TRBV29-1; abundance: few; d_gene: TRBD1; CDR3nt: TGCAGCGCACAGACAGGGGTCTATGGCTACACCTTC; CDR3aa: CSAQTGVYGYTF
j_gene: TRBJ2-7; v_gene: TRBV4-3; abundance: few; d_gene: TRBD2; CDR3nt: TGCGCCAGCAGCCAAGCCCTAGCGGGCGGAACCTACGAGCAGTACTTC; CDR3aa: CASSQALAGGTYEQYF
j_gene: TRBJ2-7; v_gene: TRBV29-1; abundance: few; d_gene: -; CDR3nt: TGCAGCGTTCGAGTGACAGATTTCTACGAGCAGTACTTC; CDR3aa: CSVRVTDFYEQYF
j_gene: TRBJ1-5; v_gene: TRBV6-2/TRBV6-3; abundance: -; d_gene: -; CDR3nt: TGTGCCAGCGAAGGACTTGGGGGCAATCAGCCCCAGCATTTT; CDR3aa: CASEGLGGNQPQHF
j_gene: TRBJ2-7; v_gene: TRBV25-1; abundance: -; d_gene: TRBD1; CDR3nt: TGTGCCAGCAGAGGACAGGGGGGCTACGAGCAGTACTTC; CDR3aa: CASRGQGGYEQYF
j_gene: TRBJ1-1; v_gene: TRBV6-2/TRBV6-3; abundance: -; d_gene: -; CDR3nt: TGTGCCAGCAGTTACCAGCGTGGACATGGGGAAGCTTTCTTT; CDR3aa: CASSYQRGHGEAFF
j_gene: TRBJ2-7; v_gene: TRBV5-6; abundance: -; d_gene: -; CDR3nt: TGTGCCAGCAGCTTGCCGGGGCTCCGTTCTTACGAGCAGTACTTC; CDR3aa: CASSLPGLRSYEQYF
j_gene: TRBJ2-3; v_gene: TRBV7-7; abundance: few; d_gene: -; CDR3nt: TGTGCTAGCAGCTCGTCCGGGCCGAGTCCCACAGATACGCAGTATTTT; CDR3aa: CASSSSGPSPTDTQYF
j_gene: TRBJ2-7; v_gene: TRBV6-2/TRBV6-3; abundance: -; d_gene: -; CDR3nt: TGTGCCAGCACCAACTCCAATGCGCAGTACTTC; CDR3aa: CASTNSNAQYF
j_gene: TRBJ2-3; v_gene: TRBV2; abundance: -; d_gene: TRBD2; CDR3nt: TGTGCCAGCAGTCCGGGACTAGCGGGAATGGATACGCAGTATTTT; CDR3aa: CASSPGLAGMDTQYF
j_gene: TRBJ2-3; v_gene: TRBV10-3; abundance: -; d_gene: -; CDR3nt: TGTGCCATCAGTGAGTCGGCAGGGTCGCAGTATTTT; CDR3aa: CAISESAGSQYF
j_gene: TRBJ1-4; v_gene: TRBV20-1; abundance: many; d_gene: TRBD1; CDR3nt: TGCAGTGCTAGAGAACAGGGGGCCGAAAAACTGTTTTTT; CDR3aa: CSAREQGAEKLFF
j_gene: TRBJ2-1; v_gene: TRBV20-1; abundance: -; d_gene: TRBD2; CDR3nt: TGCAGTGCCCGAAGTCTGTCAGCGGGAGGCTCGGGTGAGCAGTTCTTC; CDR3aa: CSARSLSAGGSGEQFF
j_gene: TRBJ1-1; v_gene: TRBV29-1; abundance: -; d_gene: -; CDR3nt: TGCAGCGTGGCGGGCCCCATGAACACTGAAGCTTTCTTT; CDR3aa: CSVAGPMNTEAFF
j_gene: TRBJ2-2; v_gene: TRBV10-3; abundance: -; d_gene: -; CDR3nt: TGTGCCATCAGTTTCGCCGGGGGAACCAACGGCGGGGAGCTGTTTTTT; CDR3aa: CAISFAGGTNGGELFF
j_gene: TRBJ2-7; v_gene: TRBV2; abundance: few; d_gene: TRBD1; CDR3nt: TGTGCCACCAGGTCCGGACAGGCCCCCTACGAGCAGTACTTC; CDR3aa: CATRSGQAPYEQYF
j_gene: TRBJ2-5; v_gene: TRBV4-1; abundance: -; d_gene: TRBD2; CDR3nt: TGCGCCAGCAGCCAGTTGGGACTAGCGGGGGCCGAGACCCAGTACTTC; CDR3aa: CASSQLGLAGAETQYF
j_gene: TRBJ1-5; v_gene: TRBV4-1; abundance: few; d_gene: -; CDR3nt: TGCGCCAGCAGCCAAGAGGCAGACCCCAATCAGCCCCAGCATTTT; CDR3aa: CASSQEADPNQPQHF